A selection of T cell receptor beta chains follows, all from one sample in a study of cytomegalovirus exposure and HLA in healthy donors. Data came from immunoSEQ multiplex PCR; TCRdb stores just in-frame clones and leaves some out. The repertoire holds about 110,000 clones, with roughly 90% as singletons. Specimen: PBMCs. The receptor set was obtained from a woman aged 25 to 39 in good health and CMV-seropositive. Both conserved end residues are part of each CDR3. D genes are given only for firm matches. Size tells how often a clone was seen (once, few, many) or the class of an expanded clone, and some rows leave it out.

D,size,J,V,DNA,CDR3
TRBD2,NA,TRBJ2-1,TRBV28,TGTGCCAGCAGCCCCACCCCCGGACTAGCGGGGGACAATGAGCAGTTCTTC,CASSPTPGLAGDNEQFF
TRBD2,NA,TRBJ2-4,TRBV19,TGTGCCAGTAGTATGGCGGGACTAGCGGGAACCAGGGAGAACATTCAGTACTTC,CASSMAGLAGTRENIQYF
NA,NA,TRBJ1-4,TRBV15,TGTGCCACCAGCAGAGATCCATCATCAACTAATGAAAAACTGTTTTTT,CATSRDPSSTNEKLFF
NA,NA,TRBJ1-1,TRBV6-5,TGTGCCAGCACCCTTGGGCGGGGGGGAACTGAAGCTTTCTTT,CASTLGRGGTEAFF
TRBD2,NA,TRBJ2-3,TRBV11-2,TGTGCCAGCAGCCCTAGCGGGGGCCGCACAGATACGCAGTATTTT,CASSPSGGRTDTQYF
NA,NA,TRBJ2-2,TRBV2,TGTGCCAGCAGTGATCGCGTAGCCGGGGAGCTGTTTTTT,CASSDRVAGELFF
NA,NA,TRBJ1-2,TRBV27,TGTGCCAGCGGTATAAGGGGCAGGGGAAATGGCTACACCTTC,CASGIRGRGNGYTF
NA,NA,TRBJ2-7,TRBV6-5,TGTGCCAGCAGTTACTCGGCATCCTCGAAGAACGAGCAGTACTTC,CASSYSASSKNEQYF
TRBD2,NA,TRBJ2-5,TRBV29-1,TGCAGCGTTGTTACAGGCGGGAGTCAAGAGACCCAGTACTTC,CSVVTGGSQETQYF
NA,once,TRBJ1-1,TRBV28,TGTGCCAGCAGCCAGACAGCCATGAACACTGAAGCTTTCTTT,CASSQTAMNTEAFF
TRBD1,NA,TRBJ1-1,TRBV6-1,TGTGCCAGCAGGGACAGGGCCTTTACTGAAGCTTTCTTT,CASRDRAFTEAFF
TRBD2,NA,TRBJ2-7,TRBV19,TGTGCCAGCAGTGGGACTAGCGGGTGGAGGACTTACGAGCAGTACTTC,CASSGTSGWRTYEQYF
NA,NA,TRBJ2-7,TRBV5-6,TGTGCCAGCAGCTTAGGACAGAGCCCCCATTACGAGCAGTACTTC,CASSLGQSPHYEQYF
NA,NA,TRBJ2-1,TRBV7-2,TGTGCCAGCAGCTTAGGGGCCAATGAGCAGTTCTTC,CASSLGANEQFF
NA,NA,TRBJ2-7,TRBV16,TGTGCCAGCAGCCAAGTCGCAGGCTCCTACGAGCAGTACTTC,CASSQVAGSYEQYF
NA,NA,TRBJ2-7,TRBV6-5,TGTGCCAGCAGTTACTCGACGGGCGAGCAGTACTTC,CASSYSTGEQYF
TRBD2,NA,TRBJ2-3,TRBV5-6,TGTGCCAGCAGCCCTCGACTAGCGGGGGGATCAGATACGCAGTATTTT,CASSPRLAGGSDTQYF
NA,once,TRBJ1-1,TRBV7-9,TGTGCCAGCAGCTTAGGAGCAGGGTCAATAGGTGAAGCTTTCTTT,CASSLGAGSIGEAFF
TRBD1,NA,TRBJ2-5,TRBV5-4,TGTGCCAGCAGCCCAGGGGGCCGTGGGGAGACCCAGTACTTC,CASSPGGRGETQYF
TRBD1,NA,TRBJ2-1,TRBV5-1,TGCGCCAGCAGCTTGATGGGGACAGACAATGAGCAGTTCTTC,CASSLMGTDNEQFF
NA,NA,TRBJ2-5,TRBV7-3,TGTGCCAGCAGCTCCTCTAGCGCCTCCCAAGAGACCCAGTACTTC,CASSSSSASQETQYF
NA,NA,TRBJ1-6,TRBV6-1,TGTGCCAGCACTTCGGATAGGGGAAATTCACCCCTCCACTTT,CASTSDRGNSPLHF
NA,once,TRBJ2-7,TRBV4-1,TGCGCCAGCAGCCAAGCAGGGGCAGGGGGGCCTGACATTGGCGAGCAGTACTTC,CASSQAGAGGPDIGEQYF
NA,NA,TRBJ2-7,TRBV7-9,TGTGCCAGCAGCTTAGATCCGGGCTACGAGCAGTACTTC,CASSLDPGYEQYF
NA,NA,TRBJ1-5,TRBV19,TGTGCCAGTAGTATGTACGGAGACAGGTTAGGGAATCAGCCCCAGCATTTT,CASSMYGDRLGNQPQHF
NA,NA,TRBJ2-3,TRBV5-5,TGTGCCAGCAGCCATCTAACAGGCCCTGGCACAGATACGCAGTATTTT,CASSHLTGPGTDTQYF
TRBD1,NA,TRBJ2-7,TRBV2,TGTGCCAGCAGCCCGGGACAGGGTTACCACGAGCAGTACTTC,CASSPGQGYHEQYF
NA,NA,TRBJ2-3,TRBV27,TGTGCCAGCAGTTTCATAGCACGGCCTAGCACAGATACGCAGTATTTT,CASSFIARPSTDTQYF
NA,NA,TRBJ2-7,TRBV5-5,TGTGCCAGCAGCGCGACAGTCCTCTCCTACGAGCAGTACTTC,CASSATVLSYEQYF
TRBD1,NA,TRBJ1-1,TRBV6-5,TGTGCCAGCAGCAGGGGGCATTTCACTGAAGCTTTCTTT,CASSRGHFTEAFF
NA,NA,TRBJ1-2,TRBV7-2,TGTGCCAGCAGCTTATTTCAGGGATCTAACTATGGCTACACCTTC,CASSLFQGSNYGYTF
TRBD2,NA,TRBJ2-1,TRBV19,TGTGCCAGGACTAAAGCGGGAGGTAATGAGCAGTTCTTC,CARTKAGGNEQFF
NA,NA,TRBJ2-1,TRBV5-6,TGTGCCAGCAGCTCGATACAGGTTTATGAGCAGTTCTTC,CASSSIQVYEQFF
NA,NA,TRBJ2-2,TRBV5-4,TGTGCCAGCAGCTTGCCAGGGCGCCGGAACACCGGGGAGCTGTTTTTT,CASSLPGRRNTGELFF